The 11 T cell receptor beta chains below all came from one sample that was sequenced in a study of blood T cells in healthy people across ages. Together with a sample-barcoded 5' primer, a J-beta primer mix was included in a second PCR lasting about 7 to 12 cycles. TCRdb reprocessed the 5' RACE reads via MiXCR and lists one record per CDR3 protein. The data contain about 930,000 distinct CDR3 sequences, 25% to 35% of them singletons. These same data were also listed under a study on T cells of mothers and their children.

The sample was blood. The receptors derive from a woman between 40 and 50 years old in good health.

For this clonotype: This may stem from a read error, because a much larger clone lies one nucleotide away. The CDR3 DNA is TGTGCTAGCAGCGCGGACAGGTACAATGAGCAGTACTTC. Amino acid sequence: CASSADRYNEQYF. The chain links TRBV7-7 to TRBJ2-4; TRBD1 agrees at 7 bases. The V gene's germline CDR1 is SSHAT and CDR2 FNYEAQ (reference sequence). CDR3 length: 13 residues.

There are a few counts of this clonotype. The V and J genes are TRBV28 and TRBJ1-2; TRBD1 agrees at 8 bases. With V trimmed by 7 bases and J by 7 bases, 8 bases remained unmatched. CDR3 length: 13 amino acids. The germline V gene has CDR1 MDHEN and CDR2 SYDVKM. The CDR3 bases are TGTGCCAGCATCTCGACAGGGGCGGCTGGCTACACCTTC. Its protein product is CASISTGAAGYTF.

The table lists this clonotype with a few counts. J is TRBJ1-2 and V is TRBV7-2; D may be TRBD1 (5 bases). CDR3 length: 13 amino acids. V lost 0 bases and J lost 6, with 8 bases in between. Germline V gives CDR1 SGHTA, CDR2 FQGNSA. This CDR3 reads CASSLAREHGYTF. The DNA for the CDR3 is TGTGCCAGCAGCTTAGCCAGGGAGCATGGCTACACCTTC.

This clonotype has more than one count but fewer than ten. The CDR3 sequence is CAWKLGQGFYGYTF. The CDR3 DNA reads as TGTGCCTGGAAACTTGGACAGGGGTTCTATGGCTACACCTTC. The V call is TRBV30, the J call TRBJ1-2, with 9 bases aligning to TRBD1. There are 14 residues in the CDR3. V trimming: 4 bases; J trimming: 4 bases; junction bases outside the gene matches: 7. Germline CDR1 GTSNPN, CDR2 SVGIG (reference sequence).

This clonotype has more than one count but fewer than ten. V is TRBV2 and J is TRBJ1-5; D unclear. V was trimmed by 7 bases and J by 5 bases, leaving 21 bases between them. CDR3 length: 16 residues. Germline lookup yields CDR1 SNHLY and CDR2 FYNNEI. The CDR3 sequence: CASTREGPMRDQPQHF. The CDR3 nucleotides are TGTGCCAGCACGAGAGAGGGCCCAATGAGGGATCAGCCCCAGCATTTT.

This clonotype appeared many times. The rearrangement links TRBV4-2 to TRBJ2-7, with 7 bases that match TRBD1. CDR3 size: 13 residues. Germline V gene data show CDR1 as LGHNA and CDR2 as YNFKEQ. With 2 bases clipped from V and 3 bases from J, the junction kept 1 base outside the gene matches. The DNA of the CDR3 is TGTGCCAGCAGCCAAAACAGGGGCTACGAGCAGTACTTC. Translating gives CASSQNRGYEQYF.

Notes on this clonotype: A much bigger clone sits one base away, suggesting this may be a read error. This chain uses TRBV12-3 or TRBV12-4 with TRBJ2-3, with D perhaps TRBD1 (6 bases). Trimming left V 4 bases short and J 8 bases short, with 16 bases between. CDR3 length equals 14 residues. The CDR3: CASSCDRSYGTQYF. The DNA of the CDR3 is TGTGCCAGCAGTTGCGACAGGAGCTATGGTACGCAGTATTTT.

The chain uses TRBV20-1 and TRBJ2-1; TRBD1 aligns across 7 bases. Germline V gene lookup returns CDR1 DFQATT and CDR2 SNEGSKA (reference sequence). The J segment lost 4 bases and the V segment lost 5 bases, leaving 8 bases of the junction unmatched. The CDR3 loop spans 14 amino acids. The CDR3, as DNA: TGCAGTGCTCAATCAGGGGGTGGGTACAATGAGCAGTTCTTC. Its protein is CSAQSGGGYNEQFF.

This clonotype has just a few counts. This sequence joins TRBV5-1 and TRBJ2-2; 9 bases match TRBD1. There are 15 residues in the CDR3. After removal of 4 bases from V and 6 bases from J, the junction contained 7 bases not matched to a gene. The germline V gene has CDR1 SGHRS and CDR2 YFSETQ. CDR3 nucleotides: TGCGCCAGCAGCCCGGACAGGGGAGGGGCCGGGGAGCTGTTTTTT. As protein: CASSPDRGGAGELFF.

The genes are TRBV28 and TRBJ2-7; 8 positions match TRBD2. Trimming removed 5 bases from V and 0 bases from J; junction bases left unmatched: 6. The CDR3 is made up of 15 amino acids. Germline CDR1 and CDR2: MDHEN and SYDVKM. In nucleotides, the CDR3 is TGTGCCAGCAGTGTTAGCGGGGTAGGCTCCTACGAGCAGTACTTC. This gives the protein CASSVSGVGSYEQYF. The full variable domain, in which reference TRBV28 and TRBJ2-7 provide the parts outside the CDR3, is DVKVTQSSRYLVKRTGEKVFLECVQDMDHENMFWYRQDPGLGLRLIYFSYDVKMKEKGDIPEGYSVSREKKERFSLILESASTNQTSMYLCASSVSGVGSYEQYFGPGTRLTVT.

The V gene is TRBV6-2 or TRBV6-3, the J gene TRBJ1-1; TRBD1 might be the D (6 bases). Per germline, CDR1 MNHEY and CDR2 SVGEGT. V shed 2 bases and J shed 5 bases, with 18 bases lying between them. This CDR3 is 16 amino acids long. The CDR3, as DNA: TGTGCCAGCAGTTACAAGGGACAACTCCGGAAGACTGAAGCTTTCTTT. The encoded protein is CASSYKGQLRKTEAFF.